The 24 T cell receptor beta chains in this list originate from one sample, sequenced in a study of T cell repertoires in aging, cancer and after chemotherapy. TRB rearrangements spanning V, D and J were amplified using mixed TRB-A/B primers. In TCRdb, the multiplex PCR reads were re-called with MiXCR into one record per CDR3 protein. Found here are a few thousand distinct CDR3 sequences, under 25% of them singletons; the top ten hold approximately 9.7%. TCR beta rearrangements were amplified from peripheral blood genomic DNA. Sequenced sample: blood. These receptors were taken from a human donor in good health.

By frequency in the sample, this clonotype is medium-sized. V usage is TRBV20-1 and J usage is TRBJ1-1; a weak D match, TRBD1 (5 bases). Between the trimmed V and J ends, which lost 4 bases and 1 base, there was a span of 13 bases. The length of the CDR3 is 14 residues. The germline CDR1 and CDR2 sequences are DFQATT and SNEGSKA (reference sequence). This chain's CDR3 is CSAKGVVGNTEAFF. The CDR3 DNA is TGCAGTGCTAAAGGGGTCGTCGGGAACACTGAAGCTTTCTTT.

This clonotype rates as medium-sized. The rearrangement links TRBV6-5 to TRBJ1-1; D unresolved. CDR3 size: 13 residues. Trimming cost V 0 bases and J 6 bases, with 8 bases left between them. Germline lookup yields CDR1 MNHEY and CDR2 SVGAGI. This CDR3 reads CASSYSIVSEAFF. Written as DNA, the CDR3 is TGTGCCAGCAGTTACTCGATAGTCTCTGAAGCTTTCTTT.

Relative to its sample, this clonotype is medium-sized. The J gene is TRBJ2-2, the V gene TRBV6-5, with 8 positions matching TRBD1. Unmatched junction bases numbered 11, after V lost 4 bases and J lost 1 base. CDR3 size: 18 residues. CDR1 and CDR2 (germline): MNHEY, SVGAGI. This CDR3 is CASSSRPGTGLNTGELFF. The CDR3 nucleotides are TGTGCCAGCAGTTCCCGACCGGGGACAGGTTTGAACACCGGGGAGCTGTTTTTT.

This clonotype is labeled as medium-sized. The J gene is TRBJ2-1, the V gene TRBV7-9, with D tentatively TRBD2 (6 bases). This CDR3 has 17 amino acids. Looked up from germline, CDR1 is SEHNR and CDR2 is FQNEAQ (reference sequence). V dropped 6 bases and J dropped 0 bases, with 18 bases sitting between them. The CDR3 DNA reads as TGTGCCAGCAGACCCCCCCTTGAGCGGGCCTCCTACAATGAGCAGTTCTTC. Encoded protein: CASRPPLERASYNEQFF.

By sample fraction, this clonotype is medium-sized (0.01 to 0.1%). The rearrangement uses TRBV30 and TRBJ2-3; D not resolved. The germline gives CDR1 GTSNPN, CDR2 SVGIG (reference sequence). This CDR3 is built from 13 residues. V dropped 0 bases and J dropped 3 bases, with 7 bases sitting between them. Here the CDR3 reads CAWSVKGTDTQYF. CDR3 sequence (DNA): TGTGCCTGGAGTGTAAAGGGAACAGATACGCAGTATTTT.

A remark on this clonotype: One base away lies a much larger clone, so this may be a sequencing read error. The chain employs TRBV5-1 and TRBJ2-6; no definite D call. CDR3 size: 13 residues. Germline V CDR1 and CDR2: SGHRS, YFSETQ. The CDR3 nucleotides read TGCGTCAGCAGCTTCTCTGGGGCCAACGTCCTGACTTTC. Translating gives CVSSFSGANVLTF. Complete variable domain (other parts from reference TRBV5-1 and TRBJ2-6): KAGVTQTPRYLIKTRGQQVTLSCSPISGHRSVSWYQQTPGQGLQFLFEYFSETQRNKGNFPGRFSGRQFSNSRSEMNVSTLELGDSALYLCVSSFSGANVLTFGAGSRLTVL.

This clonotype is large within its sample. The chain combines TRBV29-1 with TRBJ2-7, with 7 nucleotides matching TRBD1. The germline CDR1 and CDR2 sequences are SQVTM and ANQGSEA. V was pared by 6 bases and J by 2 bases, with 10 bases of the junction left unmatched. The CDR3 consists of 14 residues. CDR3 amino acids: CSVALRQGAYEQYF. The CDR3 nucleotides read TGCAGCGTGGCCCTTAGGCAGGGGGCCTACGAGCAGTACTTC.

In its sample, this clonotype is medium-sized. The chain couples TRBV15 to TRBJ2-7; the match to TRBD1 covers 10 bases. The germline V gene has CDR1 LNHNV and CDR2 YYDKDF (reference sequence). The CDR3 runs 15 residues. J lost 7 bases, V lost 0 bases, and 6 bases had no gene match. This CDR3 is CATSRDWDRGREQYF. CDR3 sequence (DNA): TGTGCCACCAGCAGAGATTGGGACAGGGGTCGGGAGCAGTACTTC.

This clonotype was seen only a few times. The chain carries TRBV10-3 and TRBJ2-5, with 11 bases fitting TRBD2. The CDR3 runs 18 residues. Trimming cost V 0 bases and J 3 bases; bases outside gene matches: 9. CDR1 is ENHRY, CDR2 SYGVKD, per germline. This CDR3 reads CAISESFLAGGEEETQYF. The CDR3 region has the DNA TGTGCCATCAGTGAGTCTTTCCTAGCGGGAGGCGAAGAAGAGACCCAGTACTTC.

This clonotype is termed medium-sized. The V call is TRBV5-1, the J call TRBJ1-2; possibly TRBD1 for D (6 bases). The germline V and J ends were trimmed by 0 bases and 7 bases, with 16 bases remaining between them. This CDR3 region has 15 residues. Per germline, CDR1 SGHRS and CDR2 YFSETQ. The CDR3 spells CASSLGQAGARGYTF. CDR3 nucleotide sequence: TGCGCCAGCAGCTTGGGGCAGGCAGGGGCCCGTGGCTACACCTTC. Full variable domain (rest looked up from reference TRBV5-1 and TRBJ1-2): KAGVTQTPRYLIKTRGQQVTLSCSPISGHRSVSWYQQTPGQGLQFLFEYFSETQRNKGNFPGRFSGRQFSNSRSEMNVSTLELGDSALYLCASSLGQAGARGYTFGSGTRLTVV.

This clonotype is medium-sized in the sample. The V gene is TRBV6-5, the J gene TRBJ2-5; a weak D match, TRBD1 (5 bases). V was pared by 6 bases and J by 3 bases, with 14 bases between. CDR1 and CDR2 from the germline V gene are MNHEY and SVGAGI. There are 14 residues in the CDR3. CDR3 nucleotides: TGTGCCAGCAGCCCTGTCTGGGGCAAAGAGACCCAGTACTTC. Translating it yields CASSPVWGKETQYF.

This clonotype was counted between two and nine times. The chain joins TRBV20-1 to TRBJ2-3; 8 nucleotides align to TRBD1. CDR1 and CDR2 from the germline V gene are DFQATT and SNEGSKA (reference sequence). V trimming: 0 bases; J trimming: 2 bases; junction bases outside the gene matches: 7. The CDR3 runs to 16 residues. The CDR3 protein is CSARDPTGVSTDTQYF. The CDR3 coding sequence is TGCAGTGCTAGAGACCCGACAGGGGTCTCCACAGATACGCAGTATTTT.

Points on this clonotype: Its ends do not fully match the called genes, so a read error is possible. The chain carries TRBV7-7 and TRBJ2-5; TRBD2 aligns across 14 bases. Looked up from germline, CDR1 is SSHAT and CDR2 is FNYEAQ (reference sequence). CDR3 size: 16 residues. CDR3 sequence: CASSSGLAGAAETQYF. The DNA for the CDR3 is TGTGCTAGCAGTTCGGGACTAGCGGGAGCGGCGGAGACCCAGTACTTC.

Concerning this clonotype itself: Possible read error: a much larger clone is one base away. The rearrangement links TRBV20-1 to TRBJ2-1; D remains ambiguous. This CDR3 is 11 amino acids long. V gave up 3 bases and J gave up 6 bases, with 6 bases separating them. Per germline, CDR1 DFQATT and CDR2 SNEGSKA (reference sequence). CDR3 sequence (DNA): TGCAGTGCTAGGGCTCCCAATGAGCAGTTCTTC. This encodes CSARAPNEQFF.

CDR3 loop: CASSSTGLAGRQTDTQYF. In DNA, the CDR3 is TGTGCCAGCAGTTCCACTGGACTAGCGGGACGGCAAACAGATACGCAGTATTTT. The V and J genes are TRBV6-5 and TRBJ2-3, with TRBD2 matching 12 bases. Germline assignment: CDR1 MNHEY and CDR2 SVGAGI. With 4 bases clipped from V and 3 bases from J, the junction kept 11 bases outside the gene matches. The CDR3 is made up of 18 amino acids.

Judged by abundance, this clonotype is medium-sized. V and J are TRBV12-3 or TRBV12-4 and TRBJ1-1; D unclear. The CDR3 length is 12 residues. With 6 bases removed from V and 1 base from J, the gap between germline ends came to 6 bases. The CDR3 bases are TGTGCCAGCAGACCAGGGAACACTGAAGCTTTCTTT. Protein: CASRPGNTEAFF.

As for this clonotype: This clone may be a read error of a much larger clone one base away. The chain is built from TRBV10-3 and TRBJ1-6; 7 nucleotides agree with TRBD1. CDR1 and CDR2 (germline): ENHRY, SYGVKD. This CDR3 contains 14 residues. The CDR3: CDTHPTGSNSPLHF. CDR3 coding DNA: TGTGACACCCACCCGACAGGGTCCAATTCACCCCTCCACTTT.

This clonotype counts as medium-sized. The J gene is TRBJ2-3, the V gene TRBV7-2; D is uncertain. The CDR3 totals 14 residues. V gave up 1 base and J gave up 4 bases, with 9 bases separating them. The germline CDR1 and CDR2 sequences are SGHTA and FQGNSA. CDR3 in amino acids: CASSLEGVSDTQYF. CDR3 DNA: TGTGCCAGCAGCTTAGAAGGCGTCTCAGATACGCAGTATTTT.

This clonotype ranks as medium-sized (0.01 to 0.1%). The chain couples TRBV20-1 to TRBJ1-1; D is uncertain. V was clipped by 6 bases and J by 0 bases, with 8 bases between them. Germline values: CDR1 DFQATT, CDR2 SNEGSKA (reference sequence). The CDR3 has 12 residues. The CDR3 is CSAISMNTEAFF. The DNA for the CDR3 is TGCAGTGCCATCTCCATGAACACTGAAGCTTTCTTT.

This clonotype is labeled as medium-sized. The CDR3 sequence is CASSYDKSSGNTIYF. CDR3 coding DNA: TGTGCCAGCAGTTACGACAAAAGCTCTGGAAACACCATATATTTT. This chain links TRBV6-2 or TRBV6-3 with TRBJ1-3; no definite D call. Germline V gene sequence: CDR1 MNHEY, CDR2 SVGEGT. Trimming shortened V by 2 bases and J by 0 bases, and 8 bases separated the two germline ends. The CDR3 loop spans 15 amino acids.

By share, this clonotype ranks as medium-sized (0.01 to 0.1%). This chain joins TRBV5-6 and TRBJ1-1; D perhaps matches TRBD1 (5 bases). Germline CDR1 SGHDT, CDR2 YYEEEE. Deletions cut 5 bases from V and 6 bases from J, with 14 bases between. The CDR3 runs to 13 residues. CDR3 in DNA: TGTGCCAGCAGACCTGGGGGAGCGGCTGAAGCTTTCTTT. This gives the protein CASRPGGAAEAFF.

This clonotype has a handful of counts. The chain is built from TRBV6-2 or TRBV6-3 and TRBJ2-5; a weak D match, TRBD2 (5 bases). V was clipped by 6 bases and J by 4 bases, with 15 bases between them. This CDR3 region has 14 residues. CDR1 MNHEY and CDR2 SVGEGT come from the germline V gene. This CDR3 is CASRPLAGRETQYF. CDR3 sequence (DNA): TGTGCCAGCAGGCCTCTTGCGGGCCGAGAGACCCAGTACTTC.

Within the sample, this clonotype is medium-sized. The chain is built from TRBV20-1 and TRBJ1-2; D might be TRBD1 (6 bases). The germline V gene has CDR1 DFQATT and CDR2 SNEGSKA (reference sequence). CDR3 length: 14 amino acids. Trimming removed 6 bases at V and 8 bases at J, with 22 bases between. In nucleotides, the CDR3 is TGCAGTGCGTCCCAAGGACAGACCGCGGGAGGCTACACCTTC. This encodes CSASQGQTAGGYTF.

This clonotype was counted between two and nine times. The CDR3: CATSDWTSGTVDTQYF. For the CDR3, the DNA is TGTGCCACCAGTGACTGGACTAGCGGGACGGTAGATACGCAGTATTTT. V usage is TRBV24-1 and J usage is TRBJ2-3; 12 nucleotides agree with TRBD2. V lost 4 bases to trimming and J lost 5 bases; unmatched junction nucleotides: 6. The CDR3 runs 16 residues. Germline V gives CDR1 KGHDR, CDR2 SFDVKD.